The following is a TCR beta chain sequence with its context. Antigen: not known. Trimming pared 7 bases from V and 0 bases from J, leaving 15 bases between. Germline V CDR1 and CDR2: SQVTM, ANQGSEA. The length of the CDR3 is 15 residues. The data were obtained in a study of graft-versus-host responses after intestinal transplantation. Background on the study: Isolated intestinal, liver-intestinal, or multivisceral transplants were what recipients had. Tacrolimus and steroids were given for about 3 years to all recipients after anti-thymocyte globulin induction. Notes on the study in general: Those patients showing graft-donor T cell macrochimerism displayed high graft-versus-host to host-versus-graft clonal ratios in allografts. Among recipient marrow samples, GvH clones were found; some appeared first in ileum or blood.

Sequencing used immunoSEQ multiplex PCR; TCRdb keeps in-frame clones, though not all of them. The repertoire holds 100,000 or so clones, with 90% to 95% as singletons. The sample consisted of unstimulated CD4+ T cells sorted from spleen or lymph node cells, taken before intestinal transplant. The sequence was collected from a human donor who received an intestinal transplant. The chain recombines TRBV29-1 with TRBJ1-4; no reliable D call. The chain's CDR3 is CSALNSVATNEKLFF. DNA of the CDR3: TGCAGCGCCCTCAACAGTGTAGCAACTAATGAAAAACTGTTTTTT.